The entry below describes one T cell receptor (beta chain). Its antigen is not known. These data belong to a study of T cell repertoires in cytomegalovirus infection. Across the whole study: Both a matching HLA type and CMV infection were indicated by public TCR beta signatures.

From germline, CDR1 is LGHNA and CDR2 YNFKEQ. With 2 bases removed from V and 7 bases from J, the gap between germline ends came to 17 bases. The CDR3 covers 15 residues. Using its own MiXCR run on the reads, TCRdb lists one record per CDR3 protein. The data contain around 900,000 distinct CDR3 sequences, about 33% of them singletons. This chain links TRBV4-2 with TRBJ1-2; the D gene is possibly TRBD1 (6 bases). The specimen comprised cultured CD8+ T cells from PBMCs, sampled from culture after CMV antigen stimulation. The TCR was taken from a human donor in good health (CMV status not recorded). Some clones in this sample may be carry-over from other donors' samples. CDR3 protein: CASSQTNRDRSGYTF. CDR3 coding DNA: TGTGCCAGCAGCCAAACCAACAGGGACCGAAGTGGCTACACCTTC.